This T cell receptor beta chain comes out of a study of CD8 T cells in ankylosing spondylitis. Study results and caveats: Reportedly, matched ankylosing spondylitis synovial fluid was significantly enriched for disease-linked clones. One TCR beta motif, made up of eight highly homologous variants, appeared characteristic of ankylosing spondylitis blood.

Note on this clonotype: The antigen is undetermined.

5'-RACE, quantitative and with molecular barcodes, yielded the TCR beta libraries. TCRdb passed the 5' RACE reads through MiXCR, listing each CDR3 protein once. This table has approximately 550,000 distinct CDR3 sequences, roughly 12% appearing once. The CDR3 loop spans 15 amino acids. V lost 0 bases to trimming and J lost 6 bases, with 11 bases between them. CDR1 is MNHEY and CDR2 is SMNVEV in the germline V gene (reference sequence). V usage is TRBV27 and J usage is TRBJ2-2; possibly TRBD1 or TRBD2 for D (5 bases each). Specimen: blood, either unsorted or a sorted T cell fraction (not recorded which). The origin of this receptor is a male donor with ankylosing spondylitis. The DNA of the CDR3 is TGTGCCAGCAGTTTATCCCCCGGGACGGCCGGGGAGCTGTTTTTT. It is translated as CASSLSPGTAGELFF.